These 14 T cell receptor beta chains originate from one sample sequenced in a study of brain metastases from non-small cell lung cancer. Sequenced by immunoSEQ multiplex PCR; TCRdb stores in-frame clones only, minus some. The sample lists 750 or so clones; 65% to 85% were seen once. Sequencing was done on a sample of tissue from a brain metastasis. The receptors were gathered from a donor aged 40 or over with non-small cell lung cancer.

The chain joins TRBV30 to TRBJ2-2, with D perhaps TRBD1 (5 bases). CDR1 is GTSNPN and CDR2 is SVGIG in the germline V gene (reference sequence). The CDR3 extends over 12 amino acids. With 5 bases removed from V and 4 bases from J, the gap between germline ends came to 8 bases. CDR3 in DNA: TGTGCCTGGCTAGACAGCACCGGGGAGCTGTTTTTT. The encoded protein is CAWLDSTGELFF.

The rearrangement uses TRBV6-2 or TRBV6-3 and TRBJ1-5, with D unresolved. Germline lookup yields CDR1 MNHEY and CDR2 SVGEGT. This CDR3 region has 14 residues. V was shortened by 2 bases and J by 0 bases, with 5 bases between the two germline ends. CDR3 residues: CASSYEGSNQPQHF. In DNA form, the CDR3 reads TGTGCCAGCAGTTACGAGGGTAGCAATCAGCCCCAGCATTTT.

V usage is TRBV5-4 and J usage is TRBJ1-6, with D possibly TRBD1 on 5 matching bases. CDR1 SGHNT and CDR2 YYREEE come from the germline V gene (reference sequence). V dropped 5 bases and J dropped 8 bases, with 14 bases sitting between them. The CDR3 totals 14 residues. CDR3 in DNA: TGTGCCAGCAGTTCGGGGGGAGGGGATTCACCCCTCCACTTT. Translated, it gives CASSSGGGDSPLHF. The whole variable domain, filled in from reference TRBV5-4 and TRBJ1-6, reads ETGVTQSPTHLIKTRGQQVTLRCSSQSGHNTVSWYQQALGQGPQFIFQYYREEENGRGNFPPRFSGLQFPNYSSELNVNALELDDSALYLCASSSGGGDSPLHFGNGTRLTVT.

The chain has TRBV28 and TRBJ2-3, with 7 bases fitting TRBD2. Germline V gives CDR1 MDHEN, CDR2 SYDVKM. The CDR3 totals 15 residues. With V trimmed by 3 bases and J by 0 bases, 3 bases remained unmatched. CDR3 loop: CASSFLAASTDTQYF. The CDR3 bases are TGTGCCAGCAGTTTCCTAGCGGCCAGCACAGATACGCAGTATTTT.

J is TRBJ2-1 and V is TRBV19; 8 bases match TRBD1. V shed 6 bases and J 2 bases; nucleotides not matched to a gene: 3. Germline lookup yields CDR1 LNHDA and CDR2 SQIVND (reference sequence). The CDR3 covers 14 residues. The CDR3 nucleotides are TGTGCCAGTAGGGGACAGGCCACCTACAATGAGCAGTTCTTC. The encoded protein is CASRGQATYNEQFF.

The chain has TRBV6-1 and TRBJ2-7; 10 nucleotides agree with TRBD2. The V segment lost 2 bases and the J segment 6 bases; nucleotides outside the gene matches: 7. Per germline, CDR1 MNHNS and CDR2 SASEGT. The CDR3 totals 15 residues. The CDR3 region has the DNA TGTGCCAGCAGTGAACTCGCTAGCGGGGGCGGCGAGCAGTACTTC. It is translated as CASSELASGGGEQYF.

V usage is TRBV28 and J usage is TRBJ2-2; D gene uncertain. Germline loops: CDR1 MDHEN, CDR2 SYDVKM. The ends were cut back, 4 bases at V and 2 bases at J, with 11 bases in the middle. The CDR3 covers 15 residues. DNA for the CDR3: TGTGCCAGCAGTTCGGCAGGAACAAACACCGGGGAGCTGTTTTTT. Translated: CASSSAGTNTGELFF. Looking up the rest from reference TRBV28 and TRBJ2-2 gives the full variable domain: DVKVTQSSRYLVKRTGEKVFLECVQDMDHENMFWYRQDPGLGLRLIYFSYDVKMKEKGDIPEGYSVSREKKERFSLILESASTNQTSMYLCASSSAGTNTGELFFGEGSRLTVL.

This clone turned up a few times. This chain connects TRBV25-1 to TRBJ1-4, with 7 bases identical to TRBD1. There are 15 residues in the CDR3. Germline V gives CDR1 MGHDK, CDR2 SYGVNS. V lost 2 bases to trimming and J lost 8 bases; unmatched junction nucleotides: 8. This CDR3 reads CASSERRGLEEKLFF. CDR3 nucleotides: TGTGCCAGCAGTGAACGTAGGGGGCTGGAAGAAAAACTGTTTTTT.

The count of this clone is one. CDR3 nucleotide sequence: TGTGCCAGTAGTATAGTGGAGGCGGGAAGGTATGGCTACACCTTC. It encodes CASSIVEAGRYGYTF. V is TRBV19 and J is TRBJ1-2; D remains unclear. CDR1 and CDR2 from the germline V gene are LNHDA and SQIVND (reference sequence). This CDR3 has 15 residues. V shed 1 base and J shed 5 bases, with 14 bases lying between them.

The V gene is TRBV2, the J gene TRBJ2-7, with a weak D call TRBD2 (7 bases). The CDR3 totals 13 residues. V lost 6 bases and J lost 4, with 13 bases in between. Germline CDR1 and CDR2: SNHLY and FYNNEI. The chain's CDR3 is CASSQRGGYEQYF. The CDR3 coding sequence is TGTGCCAGCAGCCAGAGGGGGGGTTACGAGCAGTACTTC.

The rearrangement links TRBV2 to TRBJ1-6; D unresolved. Germline CDR1 SNHLY, CDR2 FYNNEI. V lost 3 bases and J lost 0, with 6 bases in between. The CDR3 is made up of 15 amino acids. The CDR3 sequence is CASSDSSSYNSPLHF. The CDR3 bases are TGTGCCAGCAGTGATTCGAGCTCCTATAATTCACCCCTCCACTTT.

Turning to this clone: Germline and junction disagree at one end, which may indicate a read error. The rearrangement joins TRBV2 to TRBJ2-5; TRBD2 might be the D (6 bases). Germline-derived CDR1 and CDR2 are SNHLY and FYNNEI. The CDR3 consists of 13 residues. For the CDR3, the DNA is TGTGCCAGCAATGAATGGGGGGTCGAGACCCAGTACTTC. Translation: CASNEWGVETQYF.

The chain couples TRBV20-1 to TRBJ2-7; D remains ambiguous. V lost 6 bases and J lost 3, with 3 bases in between. The CDR3 runs 9 residues. Germline V CDR1 and CDR2: DFQATT, SNEGSKA (reference sequence). CDR3 region: CSANYEQYF. The CDR3 region has the DNA TGCAGTGCAAACTACGAGCAGTACTTC.

This chain connects TRBV6-5 to TRBJ2-1; 9 nucleotides line up with TRBD1. Losses at the gene ends were 2 bases for V and 4 bases for J; bases not matched to a gene: 3. CDR1 is MNHEY, CDR2 SVGAGI, per germline. The CDR3 is 15 amino acids. CDR3 nucleotides: TGTGCCAGCAGTTACCCGGGACAGGGATACAATGAGCAGTTCTTC. Translation: CASSYPGQGYNEQFF.